One sample yielded the 11 T cell receptor beta chains listed below, sequenced in a study of identical twins. TCRdb used MiXCR to reprocess the 5' RACE reads, holding one entry per CDR3 protein. Altogether about 530,000 distinct CDR3 sequences are present, roughly 15% being singletons, with the ten largest covering roughly 0.44%. This sample also belongs to another study, concerning yellow fever vaccine responses in identical twins.

Source material: CD4+ T cells sorted from blood. The receptors come from a woman in her late teens or twenties in good health.

CDR3 nucleotides: TGCAGTGTCTCCGGGGGGGCCCAGCCCCAGCATTTT. Translation gives CSVSGGAQPQHF. The chain has TRBV20-1 and TRBJ1-5; possible D gene TRBD1, 6 bases. Trimming stripped 7 bases from V and 7 bases from J, with 14 bases between. This CDR3 region has 12 residues. The germline V gene encodes CDR1 DFQATT and CDR2 SNEGSKA (reference sequence).

In its sample, this clonotype was seen a few times. The CDR3 DNA follows: TGTGCCAGCAGTTTAGCGCCCGGGACTAGACTTTACAATGAGCAGTTCTTC. Its translation: CASSLAPGTRLYNEQFF. The gene calls are TRBV12-3 or TRBV12-4 and TRBJ2-1, with 8 bases that match TRBD2. V lost 0 bases and J lost 4; bases outside the gene matches: 8. CDR3 length: 17 amino acids.

This clonotype was picked up a small number of times. V and J are TRBV28 and TRBJ2-3, with D hard to call. The CDR3 runs to 14 residues. Germline lookup yields CDR1 MDHEN and CDR2 SYDVKM. Trimming took 4 bases from V and 0 from J, leaving 8 bases between them. The DNA for the CDR3 is TGTGCCAGCAGTTCCCAGATTAGCACAGATACGCAGTATTTT. Its translation is CASSSQISTDTQYF.

The rearrangement uses TRBV7-6 and TRBJ2-1; the match to TRBD2 covers 7 bases. Germline V gene lookup returns CDR1 SGHVS and CDR2 FNYEAQ. The CDR3 runs to 15 residues. V lost 1 base, J lost 10 bases, and 10 bases stayed unmatched. The DNA for the CDR3 is TGTGCCAGCAGCTTAGGGTTAGCGGGTGTAGGGGAGCAGTTCTTC. Its protein product is CASSLGLAGVGEQFF.

This chain links TRBV2 with TRBJ2-6; 9 bases are a match to TRBD1. CDR3 size: 17 residues. CDR1 SNHLY and CDR2 FYNNEI come from the germline V gene. V lost 7 bases to trimming and J lost 3 bases; unmatched junction nucleotides: 10. The CDR3 sequence: CASTKGQGEVGANVLTF. The CDR3 DNA reads as TGTGCCAGCACCAAGGGACAGGGAGAGGTTGGGGCCAACGTCCTGACTTTC.

This clonotype was found a few times. V and J are TRBV5-1 and TRBJ2-1; 12 nucleotides match TRBD2. The CDR3 spans 16 residues. CDR1 is SGHRS, CDR2 YFSETQ, per germline. Trimming cost V 4 bases and J 9 bases; bases outside gene matches: 11. This chain's CDR3 is CASSPRLAGALSEQFF. The CDR3 region has the DNA TGCGCCAGCAGCCCGCGACTAGCGGGAGCGTTGAGTGAGCAGTTCTTC.

This chain connects TRBV20-1 to TRBJ2-5, with D possibly matching TRBD1 (6 bases). The CDR3 totals 19 residues. V was pared by 2 bases and J by 1 base, with 26 bases between. CDR1 and CDR2 (germline): DFQATT, SNEGSKA (reference sequence). CDR3 DNA: TGCAGTGCTAGATTGGGTTCGGGTGGGGGCCGTGGGGGCCAAGAGACCCAGTACTTC. As protein: CSARLGSGGGRGGQETQYF.

This clonotype was counted only a few times. The chain links TRBV5-1 to TRBJ2-5; weak D call: TRBD1 (6 bases). V lost 2 bases, J lost 5 bases, and 16 bases lay in between. Germline V gives CDR1 SGHRS, CDR2 YFSETQ. The CDR3 has 15 residues. CDR3 bases: TGCGCCAGCAGCTTTTCACAGGGAAGTGTGGAGACCCAGTACTTC. Translated, it gives CASSFSQGSVETQYF.

The V and J genes are TRBV2 and TRBJ2-1; TRBD2 matches 8 bases. This CDR3 contains 15 residues. Germline values: CDR1 SNHLY, CDR2 FYNNEI. The V segment lost 3 bases and the J segment 2 bases; nucleotides outside the gene matches: 3. The CDR3 sequence: CASSETSDTYNEQFF. As DNA, the CDR3 is TGTGCCAGCAGTGAGACTAGCGATACCTACAATGAGCAGTTCTTC.

The chain couples TRBV6-1 to TRBJ2-1; 8 bases fit TRBD2. Per the germline V gene, CDR1 is MNHNS and CDR2 is SASEGT. The trim removed 10 bases at V and 6 bases at J, leaving 8 bases unmatched. The CDR3 contains 13 residues. This chain's CDR3 is CAINPSGSNEQFF. For the CDR3, the DNA is TGTGCCATAAACCCAAGCGGGAGCAATGAGCAGTTCTTC.

The chain has TRBV7-9 and TRBJ2-5; unclear D gene. The CDR3 length is 14 residues. The V and J ends lost 5 bases and 4 bases respectively, with 14 bases between them. Germline V gene lookup returns CDR1 SEHNR and CDR2 FQNEAQ (reference sequence). CDR3 region: CASSVSAGGETQYF. The DNA for the CDR3 is TGTGCCAGCAGCGTCTCTGCAGGTGGAGAGACCCAGTACTTC.